This T cell receptor beta chain was identified during a study of early T cells in non-severe SARS-CoV-2 infection. Study context: Investigators sequenced bulk RNA drawn from unsorted whole blood, and chains remained unpaired.

TCRdb re-derived calls from the 5' RACE reads in MiXCR, one entry per CDR3 protein. The data show 40,000 or so distinct CDR3 sequences, with nearly 6% seen just once and about 8% held by the top ten. The germline V gene has CDR1 MGHRA and CDR2 YSYEKL. V dropped 4 bases and J dropped 6; count of bases not matched to a gene: 16. The CDR3 spans 17 residues. This clonotype was found a few times. The sequence derives from an adult who was a healthcare worker with PCR-confirmed SARS-CoV-2 infection or an uninfected control (not recorded which). The gene calls are TRBV4-1 and TRBJ2-3; 7 nucleotides agree with TRBD1. Input material: whole blood. The CDR3 coding sequence is TGCGCCAGCAGCCCCTCCCCCACCAGGGGGAAAATGGATACGCAGTATTTT. This translates into CASSPSPTRGKMDTQYF.